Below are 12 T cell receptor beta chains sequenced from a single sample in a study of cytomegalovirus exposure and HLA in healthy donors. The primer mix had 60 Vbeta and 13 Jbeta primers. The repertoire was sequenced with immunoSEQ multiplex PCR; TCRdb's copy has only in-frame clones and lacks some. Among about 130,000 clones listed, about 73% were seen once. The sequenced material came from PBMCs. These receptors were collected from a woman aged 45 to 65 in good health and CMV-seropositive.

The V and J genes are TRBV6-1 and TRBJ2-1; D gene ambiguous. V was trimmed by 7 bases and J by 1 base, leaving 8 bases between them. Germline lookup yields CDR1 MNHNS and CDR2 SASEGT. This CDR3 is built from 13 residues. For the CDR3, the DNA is TGTGCCAGCACCCTAGGTTCCTACAATGAGCAGTTCTTC. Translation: CASTLGSYNEQFF.

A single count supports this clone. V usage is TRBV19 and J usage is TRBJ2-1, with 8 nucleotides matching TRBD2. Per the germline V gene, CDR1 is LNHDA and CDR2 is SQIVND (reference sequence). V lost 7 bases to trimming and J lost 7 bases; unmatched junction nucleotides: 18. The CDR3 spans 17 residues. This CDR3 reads CASTTTGGGGPGNEQFF. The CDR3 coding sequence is TGTGCCAGTACCACGACGGGCGGCGGGGGGCCAGGGAATGAGCAGTTCTTC.

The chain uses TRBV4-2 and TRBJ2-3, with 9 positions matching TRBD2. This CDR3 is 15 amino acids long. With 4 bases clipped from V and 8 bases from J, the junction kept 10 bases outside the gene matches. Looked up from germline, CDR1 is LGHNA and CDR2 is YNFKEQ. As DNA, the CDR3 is TGTGCCAGCAGCCCCGAGCTAGCGGGGATTGGTACGCAGTATTTT. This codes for CASSPELAGIGTQYF.

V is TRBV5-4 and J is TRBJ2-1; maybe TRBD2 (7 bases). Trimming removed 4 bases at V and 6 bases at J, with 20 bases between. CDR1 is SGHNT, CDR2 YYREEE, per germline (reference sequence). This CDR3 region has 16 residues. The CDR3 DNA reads TGTGCCAGCAGCCCAGTCGCCGGGGGGCAGGGCAATGAGCAGTTCTTC. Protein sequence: CASSPVAGGQGNEQFF.

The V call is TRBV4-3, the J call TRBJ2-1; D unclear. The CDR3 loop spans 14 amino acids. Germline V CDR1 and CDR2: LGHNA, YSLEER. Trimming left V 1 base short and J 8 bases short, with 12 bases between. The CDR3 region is CASSQVSRHHEQFF. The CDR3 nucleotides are TGCGCCAGCAGCCAAGTTTCCAGGCACCATGAGCAGTTCTTC.

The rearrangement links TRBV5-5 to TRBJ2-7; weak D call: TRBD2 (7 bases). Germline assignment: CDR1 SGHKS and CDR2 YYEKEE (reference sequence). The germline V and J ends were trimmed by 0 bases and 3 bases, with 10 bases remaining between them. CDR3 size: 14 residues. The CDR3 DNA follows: TGTGCCAGCAGCTTGGAGGGGGGGAACTACGAGCAGTACTTC. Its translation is CASSLEGGNYEQYF.

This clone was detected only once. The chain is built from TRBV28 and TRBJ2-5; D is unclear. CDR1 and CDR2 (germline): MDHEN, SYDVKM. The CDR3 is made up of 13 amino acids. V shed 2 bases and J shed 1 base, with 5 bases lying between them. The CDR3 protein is CASSLTPQETQYF. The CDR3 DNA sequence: TGTGCCAGCAGTTTAACTCCCCAAGAGACCCAGTACTTC.

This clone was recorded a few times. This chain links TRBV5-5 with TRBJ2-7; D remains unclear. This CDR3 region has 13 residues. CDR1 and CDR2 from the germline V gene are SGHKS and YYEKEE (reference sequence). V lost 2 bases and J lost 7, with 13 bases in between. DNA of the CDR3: TGTGCCAGCAGCTTTTTACAGACCTTGGAGCAGTACTTC. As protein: CASSFLQTLEQYF.

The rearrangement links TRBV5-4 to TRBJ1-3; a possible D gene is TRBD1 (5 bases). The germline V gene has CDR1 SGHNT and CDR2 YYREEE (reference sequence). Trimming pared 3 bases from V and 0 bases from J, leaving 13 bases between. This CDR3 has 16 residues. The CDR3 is CASSSPGGISGNTIYF. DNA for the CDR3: TGTGCCAGCAGCTCTCCCGGGGGAATCTCTGGAAACACCATATATTTT.

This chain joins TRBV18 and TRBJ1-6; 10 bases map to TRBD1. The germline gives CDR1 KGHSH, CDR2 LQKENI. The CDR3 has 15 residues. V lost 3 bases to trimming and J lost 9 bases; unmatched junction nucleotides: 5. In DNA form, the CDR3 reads TGTGCCAGCTCACCTGGGACAGGGGAGGGTTCACCCCTCCACTTT. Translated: CASSPGTGEGSPLHF.

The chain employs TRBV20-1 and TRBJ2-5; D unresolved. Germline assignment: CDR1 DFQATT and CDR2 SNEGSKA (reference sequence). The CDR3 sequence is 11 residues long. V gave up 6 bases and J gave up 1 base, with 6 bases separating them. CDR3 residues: CSASTQETQYF. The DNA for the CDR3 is TGCAGTGCAAGCACCCAAGAGACCCAGTACTTC.

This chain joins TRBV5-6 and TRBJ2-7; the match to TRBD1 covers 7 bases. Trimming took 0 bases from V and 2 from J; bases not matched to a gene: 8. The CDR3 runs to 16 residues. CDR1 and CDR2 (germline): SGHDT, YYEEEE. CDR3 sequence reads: CASSLGTGGFAYEQYF. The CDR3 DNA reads TGTGCCAGCAGCTTGGGGACAGGCGGGTTCGCCTACGAGCAGTACTTC.